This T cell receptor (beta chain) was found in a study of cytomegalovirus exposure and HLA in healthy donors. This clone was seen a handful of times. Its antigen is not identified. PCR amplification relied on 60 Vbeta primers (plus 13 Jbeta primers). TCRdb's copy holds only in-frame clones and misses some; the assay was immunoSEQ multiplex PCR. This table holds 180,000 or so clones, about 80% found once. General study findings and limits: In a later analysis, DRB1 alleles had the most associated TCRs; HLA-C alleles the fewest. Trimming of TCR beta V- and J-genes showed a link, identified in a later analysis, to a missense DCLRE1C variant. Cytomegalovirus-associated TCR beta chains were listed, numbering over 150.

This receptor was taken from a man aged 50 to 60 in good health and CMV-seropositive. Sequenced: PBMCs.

The CDR3 coding sequence is TGTGCCAGCAGCCCTACCGACAGGGTCGAGCAGTACTTC. Amino acid sequence: CASSPTDRVEQYF. The V call is TRBV7-9, the J call TRBJ2-7; 7 bases fit TRBD1. This CDR3 is built from 13 residues. The germline V gene has CDR1 SEHNR and CDR2 FQNEAQ (reference sequence). The V and J ends lost 5 bases and 6 bases, in that order; junction bases with no gene match: 7.